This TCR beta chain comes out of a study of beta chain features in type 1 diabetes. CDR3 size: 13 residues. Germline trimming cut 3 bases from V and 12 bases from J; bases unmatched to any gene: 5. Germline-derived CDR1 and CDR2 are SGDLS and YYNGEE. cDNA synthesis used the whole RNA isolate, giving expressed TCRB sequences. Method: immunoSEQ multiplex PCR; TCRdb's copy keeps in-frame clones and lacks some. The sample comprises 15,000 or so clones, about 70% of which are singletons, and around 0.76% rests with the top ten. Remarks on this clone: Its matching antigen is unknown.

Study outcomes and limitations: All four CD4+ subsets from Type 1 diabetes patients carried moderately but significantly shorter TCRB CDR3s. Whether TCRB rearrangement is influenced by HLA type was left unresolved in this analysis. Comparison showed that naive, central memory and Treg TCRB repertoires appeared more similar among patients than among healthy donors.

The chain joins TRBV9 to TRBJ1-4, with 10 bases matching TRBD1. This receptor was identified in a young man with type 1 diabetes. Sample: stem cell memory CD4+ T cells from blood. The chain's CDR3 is CASSDRDRGELFF. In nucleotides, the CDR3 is TGTGCCAGCAGCGACCGGGACAGGGGAGAACTGTTTTTT.